This TCR beta chain was profiled in a study of long-term antiretroviral therapy in people with HIV. The immunoSEQ assay was v3.0, run at survey level. The assay was immunoSEQ multiplex PCR, and TCRdb's table has in-frame clones only and misses some. The sample lists about 20,000 clones; almost 95% were seen once. V was shortened by 5 bases and J by 7 bases, with 14 bases between the two germline ends. In germline, CDR1 is SGHAT, CDR2 FQDESV (reference sequence). The length of the CDR3 is 13 residues. The sample here was unsorted PBMCs, taken 4.4 years after starting antiretroviral therapy. This TCR came from a woman in her fifties or sixties with HIV. The chain couples TRBV11-1 to TRBJ1-1; D remains unclear. Here the CDR3 reads CASSVGRELEAFF. Here the CDR3 DNA reads TGTGCCAGCAGCGTAGGACGAGAGCTTGAAGCTTTCTTT.